This TCR beta chain originates from a study of control samples from healthy donors and cancer patients. The CDR3 consists of 16 residues. Germline V lookup: CDR1 MGHRA, CDR2 YSYEKL. V was cut by 1 base and J by 7 bases, with 17 bases left in between. TCRdb keeps only in-frame clones here, not all; method: immunoSEQ multiplex PCR. The table includes about 83,000 clones, 91% detected once. This receptor was obtained from a man aged 45-65 years in good health. The chain uses TRBV4-1 and TRBJ2-1; possibly TRBD2 for D (5 bases). Sequenced material: blood. For the CDR3, the DNA is TGCGCCAGCAGCCAAGTCTCCCTAGCAAAAGAGAATGAGCAGTTCTTC. Residues: CASSQVSLAKENEQFF.